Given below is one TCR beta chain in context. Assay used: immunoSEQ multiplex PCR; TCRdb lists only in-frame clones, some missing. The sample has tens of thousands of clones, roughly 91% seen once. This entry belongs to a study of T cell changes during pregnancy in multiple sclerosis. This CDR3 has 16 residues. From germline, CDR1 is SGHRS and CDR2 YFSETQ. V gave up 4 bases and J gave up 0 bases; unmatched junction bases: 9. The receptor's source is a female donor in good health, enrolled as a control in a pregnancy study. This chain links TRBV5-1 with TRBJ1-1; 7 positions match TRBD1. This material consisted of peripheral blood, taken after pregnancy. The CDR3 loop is CASSPGQVPMNTEAFF. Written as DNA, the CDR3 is TGCGCCAGCAGCCCTGGACAGGTGCCCATGAACACTGAAGCTTTCTTT.